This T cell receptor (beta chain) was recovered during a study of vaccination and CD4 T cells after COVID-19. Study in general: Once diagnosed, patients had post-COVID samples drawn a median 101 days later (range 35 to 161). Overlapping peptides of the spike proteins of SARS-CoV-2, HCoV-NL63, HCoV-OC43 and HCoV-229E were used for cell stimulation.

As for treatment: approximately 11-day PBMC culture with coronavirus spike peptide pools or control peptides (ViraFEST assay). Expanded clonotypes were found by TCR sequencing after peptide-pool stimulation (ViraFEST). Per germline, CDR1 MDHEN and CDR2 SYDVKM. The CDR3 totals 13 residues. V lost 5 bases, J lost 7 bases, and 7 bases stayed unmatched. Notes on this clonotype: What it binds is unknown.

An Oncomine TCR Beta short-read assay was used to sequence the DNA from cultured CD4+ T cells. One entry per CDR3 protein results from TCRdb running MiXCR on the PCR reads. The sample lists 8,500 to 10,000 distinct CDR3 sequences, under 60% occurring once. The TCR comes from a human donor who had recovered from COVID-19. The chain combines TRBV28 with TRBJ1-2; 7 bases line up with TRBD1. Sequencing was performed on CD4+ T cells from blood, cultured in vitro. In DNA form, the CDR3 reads TGTGCCAGCAGTCCCCGGACAGGTTCTGGCTACACCTTC. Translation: CASSPRTGSGYTF.